This paragraph reports one TCR beta chain. Control samples were healthy donors' buffy coats. These data belong to a study of STAT5B mutations in CD4+ large granular lymphocyte leukemia. Study background: The CDR3 'QG' motif was associated with a particular HLA allele among healthy donors.

Only in-frame clones appear in the TCRdb table, and some are missing; sequencing was by immunoSEQ multiplex PCR. The table records roughly 30,000 clones, 65% to 80% of them present only once. The source is a human donor in good health. Input material: CD4+ T cells from blood buffy coats.

The CDR3 spells CASSGPGLGGTEAFF. CDR3 nucleotides: TGTGCCAGCAGTGGTCCGGGGCTCGGAGGGACTGAAGCTTTCTTT. The chain uses TRBV6-1 and TRBJ1-1, with D perhaps TRBD1 (5 bases). With 4 bases removed from V and 5 bases from J, the gap between germline ends came to 17 bases. Germline V gives CDR1 MNHNS, CDR2 SASEGT. The CDR3 consists of 15 residues.